Listed below are T cell receptor beta chains from one sample, sequenced in a study of cytomegalovirus exposure and HLA in healthy donors. Assay used: immunoSEQ multiplex PCR; TCRdb lists only in-frame clones, some missing. In the table there are about 160,000 clones, approximately 84% of which are singletons. Sequenced input: PBMCs. These receptors originate from a young man in good health and CMV-seronegative. The CDR3 runs from the conserved cysteine through the conserved F or W. A D gene is named only where the DNA matches it firmly. The size of a clone is reported for some rows only, either as once, few or many, or as a class for expanded clones.

D	length	size	V	J	CDR3	DNA
TRBD1	17	-	TRBV9	TRBJ1-2	CASSVAPGTGIIDGYTF	TGTGCCAGCAGCGTAGCCCCCGGGACAGGGATCATCGATGGCTACACCTTC
-	13	-	TRBV11-3	TRBJ2-7	CASSLDLFYEQYF	TGTGCCAGCAGCTTAGACCTTTTCTACGAGCAGTACTTC
TRBD2	14	-	TRBV2	TRBJ2-7	CASSDGGGAYEQYF	TGTGCCAGCAGTGACGGCGGGGGGGCTTACGAGCAGTACTTC
TRBD1	15	once	TRBV27	TRBJ2-1	CASSMRQGWDNEQFF	TGTGCCAGCAGTATGCGACAGGGGTGGGACAATGAGCAGTTCTTC
TRBD2	14	-	TRBV19	TRBJ2-7	CASSRVAGAYEQYF	TGTGCCAGTAGTAGGGTAGCGGGAGCCTACGAGCAGTACTTC
-	17	-	TRBV23-1	TRBJ1-4	CASSQPYRVVGNEKLFF	TGCGCCAGCAGTCAACCCTACAGGGTAGTAGGTAATGAAAAACTGTTTTTT
TRBD2	15	-	TRBV5-1	TRBJ2-3	CASSRDGTMGDTQYF	TGCGCCAGCAGTCGCGACGGGACTATGGGGGATACGCAGTATTTT
-	15	-	TRBV5-1	TRBJ2-2	CASSSPGGNTGELFF	TGCGCCAGCAGCTCACCCGGGGGGAACACCGGGGAGCTGTTTTTT
TRBD2	16	-	TRBV30	TRBJ2-2	CAWSVLAGKSAGELFF	TGTGCCTGGAGTGTACTAGCGGGAAAGTCGGCCGGGGAGCTGTTTTTT
TRBD1	15	-	TRBV7-3	TRBJ2-1	CASSLNRGEYNEQFF	TGTGCCAGCAGCTTAAACAGGGGGGAATACAATGAGCAGTTCTTC
TRBD2	17	-	TRBV6-1	TRBJ2-3	CASSVGRGGVGTDTQYF	TGTGCCAGCAGTGTAGGGCGGGGGGGCGTCGGGACAGATACGCAGTATTTT
TRBD1	13	-	TRBV18	TRBJ2-1	CASSHRGYNEQFF	TGTGCCAGCTCGCACAGGGGCTACAATGAGCAGTTCTTC
-	16	-	TRBV5-1	TRBJ1-2	CASSPHTDFFNYGYTF	TGCGCCAGCAGCCCTCATACTGATTTTTTTAACTATGGCTACACCTTC
TRBD1	14	-	TRBV7-9	TRBJ2-7	CASSFSNRGYEQYF	TGTGCCAGCAGCTTCTCTAACAGGGGTTACGAGCAGTACTTC
-	13	-	TRBV2	TRBJ2-5	CASNGVREETQYF	TGTGCCAGCAACGGGGTGAGGGAGGAGACCCAGTACTTC
-	15	-	TRBV7-2	TRBJ1-1	CASSLVGMGGTEAFF	TGTGCCAGCAGCTTAGTGGGGATGGGAGGGACTGAAGCTTTCTTT
-	12	-	TRBV2	TRBJ2-3	CASTRSEDTQYF	TGTGCCAGCACTAGGTCGGAGGATACGCAGTATTTT
TRBD1	18	-	TRBV7-2	TRBJ2-4	CASSLLGQGALAKNIQYF	TGTGCCAGCAGCTTATTGGGACAGGGGGCTCTAGCCAAAAACATTCAGTACTTC
TRBD2	15	-	TRBV11-3	TRBJ2-3	CASSLVAGGTDTQYF	TGTGCCAGCAGCTTAGTAGCGGGAGGCACAGATACGCAGTATTTT
-	14	-	TRBV5-1	TRBJ2-2	CASSLQGDTGELFF	TGCGCCAGCAGCCTCCAGGGTGACACCGGGGAGCTGTTTTTT
TRBD2	15	-	TRBV5-1	TRBJ2-1	CASMAGEVSYNEQFF	TGCGCCAGCATGGCGGGGGAGGTCTCCTACAATGAGCAGTTCTTC
TRBD1	16	once	TRBV4-1	TRBJ2-1	CASSQLLGTGVSEQFF	TGCGCCAGCAGCCAACTGCTCGGGACAGGGGTTAGTGAGCAGTTCTTC
TRBD1	15	-	TRBV27	TRBJ1-4	CASSLQTGGGEKLFF	TGTGCCAGCAGTTTACAGACAGGGGGCGGTGAAAAACTGTTTTTT
-	14	-	TRBV5-4	TRBJ1-3	CASREGISGNTIYF	TGTGCCAGCAGGGAGGGGATCTCTGGAAACACCATATATTTT
-	13	-	TRBV28	TRBJ2-7	CASRILISTEQYF	TGTGCCAGCAGGATCCTTATTTCTACCGAGCAGTACTTC
-	14	-	TRBV7-8	TRBJ2-5	CASSLGATQETQYF	TGTGCCAGCAGCTTAGGCGCCACCCAAGAGACCCAGTACTTC
TRBD2	15	-	TRBV11-2	TRBJ2-1	CASSLYSGGINEQFF	TGTGCCAGCAGCTTGTACAGCGGGGGGATCAATGAGCAGTTCTTC
TRBD1	13	-	TRBV5-4	TRBJ2-5	CASSSPQGETQYF	TGTGCCAGCAGCTCCCCACAGGGGGAGACCCAGTACTTC
TRBD1	15	-	TRBV23-1	TRBJ2-1	CASSYDRGLYNEQFF	TGCGCCAGCAGTTACGACAGGGGACTCTACAATGAGCAGTTCTTC
-	14	once	TRBV11-3	TRBJ1-1	CASSLSGISTEAFF	TGTGCCAGCAGCTTAAGCGGAATCAGCACTGAAGCTTTCTTT